This T cell receptor beta chain is drawn from a study of blood T cell repertoires in COVID-19. The table came from immunoSEQ multiplex PCR; TCRdb's copy has only in-frame clones and leaves some out. This sample yields some 120,000 clones, of which roughly 80% are seen a single time; approximately 12% belongs to the top ten. The CDR3 is 13 residues long. V was pared by 4 bases and J by 5 bases, with 3 bases of the junction left unmatched. Sequencing was done on a sample of peripheral blood. The sequence was collected from a woman in her sixties with acute or convalescent COVID-19. V gene TRBV12-3 or TRBV12-4 combines with J gene TRBJ1-1, with TRBD1 identical over 8 bases. The CDR3 protein is CASSSTGGTEAFF. The CDR3 coding sequence is TGTGCCAGCAGTTCTACAGGGGGAACTGAAGCTTTCTTT.